The source of this T cell receptor beta chain is a study of beta chain features in type 1 diabetes. The study reverse transcribed the entire isolated RNA, so it sequenced expressed TCRB transcripts. Sequencing was performed with immunoSEQ multiplex PCR; in TCRdb, only in-frame clones are kept and a portion is missing. Of 160,000 or so clones listed, around 9% are singletons. General study findings and limits: The influence of HLA type on TCRB rearrangement stayed undetermined. Moderately but significantly shorter TCRB CDR3s were found in Type 1 diabetes patients in all four CD4+ subsets. Type 1 diabetes patients showed fewer insertions and more deletions at VDJ junctions.

This clone showed up just a few times. The target antigen is unknown. CD4+ cells of the naive, central memory, regulatory and stem cell-like memory types were sorted via CD45RO/CCR7/CD25/CD127/CD95/CD27. Germline CDR1 SGHTA, CDR2 FQGNSA. V lost 5 bases, J lost 7 bases, and 15 bases lay in between. This CDR3 region has 14 residues. The source is a woman aged 25 to 39 with type 1 diabetes. The sequencing input was central memory CD4+ T cells from blood. V and J are TRBV7-2 and TRBJ2-1; possible D gene TRBD2, 5 bases. CDR3 amino acids: CASSQRVQRNEQFF. CDR3 in DNA: TGTGCCAGCAGCCAGAGGGTACAGCGGAATGAGCAGTTCTTC. The whole variable domain, filled in from reference TRBV7-2 and TRBJ2-1, reads GAGVSQSPSNKVTEKGKDVELRCDPISGHTALYWYRQSLGQGLEFLIYFQGNSAPDKSGLPSDRFSAERTGGSVSTLTIQRTQQEDSAVYLCASSQRVQRNEQFFGPGTRLTVL.